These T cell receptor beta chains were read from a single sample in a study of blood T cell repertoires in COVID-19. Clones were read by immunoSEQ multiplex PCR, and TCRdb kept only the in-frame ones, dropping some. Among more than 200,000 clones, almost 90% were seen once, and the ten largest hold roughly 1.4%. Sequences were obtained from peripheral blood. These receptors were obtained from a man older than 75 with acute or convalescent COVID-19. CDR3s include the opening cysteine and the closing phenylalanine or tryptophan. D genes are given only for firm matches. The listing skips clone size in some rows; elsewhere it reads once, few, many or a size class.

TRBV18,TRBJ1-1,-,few,TGTGCCAGCTCCTGGGCCTTAACAGGCGCGAACACTGAAGCTTTCTTT,CASSWALTGANTEAFF
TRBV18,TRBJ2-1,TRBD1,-,TGTGCCAGCTCACCCGGACAGGCGACATACAATGAGCAGTTCTTC,CASSPGQATYNEQFF
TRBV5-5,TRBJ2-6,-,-,TGTGCCAGCAGCTTGGAAAGGGGAACCTCTGGGGCCAACGTCCTGACTTTC,CASSLERGTSGANVLTF
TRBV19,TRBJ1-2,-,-,TGTGCCAGTAGTCGGGCAGGGTTAAACTATGGCTACACCTTC,CASSRAGLNYGYTF
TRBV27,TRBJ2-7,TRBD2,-,TGTGCCAGCAGTCTTAGCGGGAGCTACGAGCAGTACTTC,CASSLSGSYEQYF
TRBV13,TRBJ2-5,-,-,TGTGCCAGCAGCTCAGACAGGGATCTGCGGGATGTGAAGACCCAGTACTTC,CASSSDRDLRDVKTQYF
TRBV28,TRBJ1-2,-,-,TGTGCCAGCAGCCTAAAGTCGACTAACTATGGCTACACCTTC,CASSLKSTNYGYTF
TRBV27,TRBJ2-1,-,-,TGTGCCAGCAGTTTATCTGCTAACAATGAGCAGTTCTTC,CASSLSANNEQFF
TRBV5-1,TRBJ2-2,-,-,TGCGCCAGCAGCTTAGCAGCGACAGGGAACACCGGGGAGCTGTTTTTT,CASSLAATGNTGELFF
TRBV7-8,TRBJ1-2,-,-,TGTGCCAGCAGCCCCACAGGAGTCGGCTACACCTTC,CASSPTGVGYTF
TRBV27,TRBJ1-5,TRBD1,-,TGTGCCAGCAGTTCCGGGACAGGGGGCCATCAGCCCCAGCATTTT,CASSSGTGGHQPQHF
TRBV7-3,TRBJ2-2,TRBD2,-,TGTGCCAGCAGCTTACTCAGCGGGGCAGAAGGTCCAAGGGGGGAGCTGTTTTTT,CASSLLSGAEGPRGELFF
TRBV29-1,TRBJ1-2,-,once,-,CSVGAGAF
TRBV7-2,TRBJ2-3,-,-,TGTGCCAGCAGCTTGGACAGCGGCGCAGATACGCAGTATTTT,CASSLDSGADTQYF
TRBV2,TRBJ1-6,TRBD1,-,TGTGCCAGCAGTGAACAGGGCAGGGGGAATTCACCCCTCCACTTT,CASSEQGRGNSPLHF
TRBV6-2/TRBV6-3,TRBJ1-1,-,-,TGTGCCAGCAGTTACGCAACAGCTAACACTGAAGCTTTCTTT,CASSYATANTEAFF
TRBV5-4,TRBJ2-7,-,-,TGTGCCAGCAGCCCCACCGGAGGGGCCTACGAGCAGTACTTC,CASSPTGGAYEQYF
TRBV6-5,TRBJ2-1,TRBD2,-,TGTGCCAGCAGCCGGACTAGCGGAGCAGGTGAGCAGTTCTTC,CASSRTSGAGEQFF
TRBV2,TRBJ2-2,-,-,TGTGCCACTGGGGTACAGGGGAACACCGGGGAGCTGTTTTTT,CATGVQGNTGELFF
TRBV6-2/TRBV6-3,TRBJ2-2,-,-,TGTGCCAGCAGCCCTACATGGAGCACCGGGGAGCTGTTTTTT,CASSPTWSTGELFF
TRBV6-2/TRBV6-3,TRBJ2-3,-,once,TGTGCCAGCAGTCCCGGCGGGGCCACAGATACGCAGTATTTT,CASSPGGATDTQYF
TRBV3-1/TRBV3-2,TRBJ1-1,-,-,TGTGCCAGCAGCCAAATCGGTACTGAAGCTTTCTTT,CASSQIGTEAFF
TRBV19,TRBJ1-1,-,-,TGTGCCAGTAGTATAGGACAGCGGAACACTGAAGCTTTCTTT,CASSIGQRNTEAFF
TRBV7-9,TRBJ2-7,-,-,TGTGCCAGCAGCTTAGGACTTCTTTACGAGCAGTACTTC,CASSLGLLYEQYF
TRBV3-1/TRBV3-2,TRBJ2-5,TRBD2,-,TGTGCCAGCAGCCACCTTTTCGGGGGGAGAGAGACCCAGTACTTC,CASSHLFGGRETQYF
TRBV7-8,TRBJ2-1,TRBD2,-,TGTGCCAGCAGCCTGGGACTAGCGGGGAACAATGAGCAGTTCTTC,CASSLGLAGNNEQFF
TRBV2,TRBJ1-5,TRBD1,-,TGTGCCAGCAGCGAACTACAGGGGGCGAATCAGCCCCAGCATTTT,CASSELQGANQPQHF